The rows below give T cell receptor beta chains drawn from one sample of a study of blood T cells in healthy people across ages. Using its own MiXCR run on the 5' RACE reads, TCRdb lists one record per CDR3 protein. This table has 600,000 to 900,000 distinct CDR3 sequences, roughly 24% appearing once. These sequences were also reported in another study, on T cells of mothers and their children.

The sample taken for sequencing was blood. The receptors shown here come from a boy aged 5 to 17 in good health. CDR3s include the opening cysteine and the closing phenylalanine or tryptophan. D genes are given only for firm matches. Clone size is shown for a subset of rows, as once, few, many or a class of expanded clone.

TRBJ2-1,NA,TRBV24-1,NA,CATSPTTSTNEQFF,TGTGCCACCAGTCCGACGACCAGCACCAATGAGCAGTTCTTC
TRBJ2-5,NA,TRBV20-1,few,CSASMGAVVKETQYF,TGCAGTGCTAGTATGGGGGCGGTCGTAAAAGAGACCCAGTACTTC
TRBJ1-5,NA,TRBV12-3/TRBV12-4,NA,CASKSAAPGLGQPQHF,TGTGCCAGCAAATCCGCTGCCCCGGGGCTGGGGCAGCCCCAGCATTTT
TRBJ1-2,NA,TRBV15,few,CATSLADSNYGYTF,TGTGCCACCAGCCTCGCGGACAGTAACTATGGCTACACCTTC
TRBJ2-7,NA,TRBV5-4,NA,CASSLGPEGAPGEQYF,TGTGCCAGCAGCTTGGGCCCAGAGGGCGCCCCGGGGGAGCAGTACTTC
TRBJ2-3,TRBD1,TRBV5-5,NA,CASLRDRGTDTQYF,TGTGCCAGCCTCCGGGACAGGGGCACAGATACGCAGTATTTT
TRBJ1-2,TRBD1,TRBV5-1,few,CASSEKMGQGRNYGYTF,TGCGCCAGCAGCGAAAAAATGGGACAGGGGAGGAACTATGGCTACACCTTC
TRBJ2-5,NA,TRBV7-9,NA,CAAGSWDIETQYF,TGTGCCGCAGGTTCCTGGGACATAGAGACCCAGTACTTC
TRBJ2-1,NA,TRBV5-4,NA,CASSPITSSYNEQFF,TGTGCCAGCAGCCCCATTACGAGCTCCTACAATGAGCAGTTCTTC
TRBJ2-1,TRBD2,TRBV4-1,NA,CASSQERAGGQYEQFF,TGCGCCAGCAGCCAAGAACGAGCGGGGGGGCAGTATGAGCAGTTCTTC
TRBJ2-3,NA,TRBV5-8,NA,CASSLSHLFSSTDTQYF,TGTGCCAGCAGCTTGAGCCACTTATTCTCGAGCACAGATACGCAGTATTTT
TRBJ1-3,NA,TRBV7-2,few,CASSSFVGFGRSSGNTIYF,TGTGCCAGCAGCTCTTTCGTGGGGTTTGGACGGAGCTCTGGAAACACCATATATTTT
TRBJ2-5,NA,TRBV29-1,NA,CSAGQETQYF,TGCAGCGCCGGCCAAGAGACCCAGTACTTC
TRBJ2-5,TRBD2,TRBV7-2,NA,CASKLGSGRAVGQETQYF,TGTGCCAGCAAATTGGGGAGCGGGAGGGCAGTAGGTCAAGAGACCCAGTACTTC
TRBJ2-1,NA,TRBV21-1,NA,CASSKGQGFEQFF,TGTGCCAGCAGCAAAGGACAGGGATTCGAGCAGTTCTTC
TRBJ2-1,NA,TRBV3-1,NA,CASSQDFDGNPGEQFF,TGTGCCAGCAGCCAAGATTTTGACGGAAACCCTGGTGAGCAGTTCTTC
TRBJ1-2,NA,TRBV2,NA,CASSVERGRFGYTF,TGTGCCAGCAGTGTAGAACGGGGACGGTTTGGCTACACCTTC
TRBJ1-2,NA,TRBV28,NA,CASSEAGHTATYGYTF,TGTGCCAGCTCCGAAGCAGGCCACACTGCAACATATGGCTACACCTTC